A selection of T cell receptor beta chains follows, all from one sample in a study of early T cells in non-severe SARS-CoV-2 infection. A single record per CDR3 protein comes from TCRdb applying MiXCR to the 5' RACE reads. The table shows about 66,000 distinct CDR3 sequences, with approximately 13% occurring only once. The sample comprised whole blood. The receptors shown here come from an adult who was a healthcare worker with PCR-confirmed SARS-CoV-2 infection or an uninfected control (not recorded which). The CDR3 runs from the conserved cysteine through the conserved F or W. Fields, in order: J gene, D gene, V gene, clone size, CDR3 DNA, CDR3 protein. The D gene is left open where the match is weak. The size field is filled for only some rows; it gives once, few, many or a size class.

>TRBJ2-5|-|TRBV7-2|few
TGTGCCAGCAGCTTTTCCGGGGGTGGAACGGAGACCCAGTACTTC
CASSFSGGGTETQYF
>TRBJ2-7|-|TRBV7-2|few
TGTGCCAGCAGCCCAGGGCCGCCTCGCCACGAGCAGTACTTC
CASSPGPPRHEQYF
>TRBJ1-5|TRBD1|TRBV12-3/TRBV12-4|-
TGTGCCAGCAGTCCCGGGACAGGCCAGTTTCAGCCCCAGCATTTT
CASSPGTGQFQPQHF
>TRBJ2-3|TRBD2|TRBV11-2|many
TGTGCCAGCAGCCGCTCCGGGGTAGCGGGAGATACAGATACGCAGTATTTT
CASSRSGVAGDTDTQYF
>TRBJ2-3|-|TRBV28|-
TGTGCCAGTACTCACGGGGGTCTTAGCACAGATACGCAGTATTTT
CASTHGGLSTDTQYF
>TRBJ2-1|-|TRBV29-1|-
TGCAGCGTTGGTCCAGGCCGGGAGCAGTTCTTC
CSVGPGREQFF
>TRBJ2-5|-|TRBV6-1|-
TGTGCCACCTCCACCATGATGGCGGTGGAGACCCAGTACTTC
CATSTMMAVETQYF
>TRBJ2-1|-|TRBV6-6|few
TGTGCCAGCAGTACCGTCCACGGATACAATGAGCAGTTCTTC
CASSTVHGYNEQFF
>TRBJ2-3|-|TRBV6-2/TRBV6-3|many
TGTGCCAGCAGTTACGGTGAGACAGATACGCAGTATTTT
CASSYGETDTQYF
>TRBJ1-4|TRBD1|TRBV7-2|few
TGTGCCAGCAGCCTACGGACAGGGGGCAATGAAAAACTGTTTTTT
CASSLRTGGNEKLFF
>TRBJ2-7|-|TRBV7-2|few
TGTGCCAGCAGCGCCGGGACGGTAGCCTACGAGCAGTACTTC
CASSAGTVAYEQYF
>TRBJ1-6|-|TRBV29-1|many
TGCAGCGTTGTTCAAAAGCCACCCCTCCACTTT
CSVVQKPPLHF
>TRBJ2-1|TRBD2|TRBV11-2|few
TGTGCCAGCAGCTTCCGAGCGGGACTGAACTCCTACAATGAGCAGTTCTTC
CASSFRAGLNSYNEQFF
>TRBJ2-3|TRBD2|TRBV7-9|few
TGTGCCAGCAGCCCGGGGGGTCCAGTTACGCAGTATTTT
CASSPGGPVTQYF
>TRBJ2-7|-|TRBV28|once
TGTGCCAGCGAAAAAAACTCCTACGAGCAGTACTTC
CASEKNSYEQYF
>TRBJ2-1|-|TRBV3-1|many
TGTGCCAGCAGCCAGGGCTGGTCCACGAGCAATGAGCAGTTCTTC
CASSQGWSTSNEQFF
>TRBJ1-2|-|TRBV9|few
TGTGCCAGCAGCAAAAACCCACAGGGAACCCCTGAAGGCTACACCTTC
CASSKNPQGTPEGYTF
>TRBJ2-5|TRBD1|TRBV11-2|many
TGTGCCAGCAGCTTGCCGGGACAGACCTTAGGGACCCAGTACTTC
CASSLPGQTLGTQYF
>TRBJ2-3|TRBD2|TRBV28|many
TGTGCCAGCAGTGGACTAGCGGGAGCGGATACGCAGTATTTT
CASSGLAGADTQYF
>TRBJ2-3|-|TRBV7-9|few
TGTGCCAGCAGCCCCATGGGGCAGGGCGCAGATACGCAGTATTTT
CASSPMGQGADTQYF
>TRBJ2-3|-|TRBV11-2|-
TGTGCCAGCGCTCGGGCTGGGCCAGATACGCAGTATTTT
CASARAGPDTQYF
>TRBJ2-1|TRBD1|TRBV29-1|few
TGCAGCGTTAGGGACAGGGGCCGATACAATGAGCAGTTCTTC
CSVRDRGRYNEQFF
>TRBJ2-4|-|TRBV7-9|-
TGTGCCAGCACCCAAGGGGGGGCGAATAGCATTCAGTACTTC
CASTQGGANSIQYF
>TRBJ2-1|TRBD2|TRBV5-4|many
TGTGCCAGCAGCGTAGGACTAGCGGGAGGGGGCAATGAGCAGTTCTTC
CASSVGLAGGGNEQFF
>TRBJ2-4|-|TRBV6-1|many
TGTGCCAGCAGTACAAGGGGGACGGGGGCAAACATTCAGTACTTC
CASSTRGTGANIQYF
>TRBJ1-4|-|TRBV5-1|-
TGCGCCAGCAGGTCCCAGGGGTCCGCAACTAATGAAAAACTGTTTTTT
CASRSQGSATNEKLFF
>TRBJ2-7|TRBD2|TRBV27|few
TGTGCCAGCAGTTCGCTAGCGGACCCCTACGAGCAGTACTTC
CASSSLADPYEQYF
>TRBJ2-1|-|TRBV2|few
TGTGCCAGCAGACCTACTAGCTTGGGTGAGCAGTTCTTC
CASRPTSLGEQFF
>TRBJ1-2|-|TRBV29-1|few
TGCAGTACGGGCGGCGACTATGGCTACACCTTC
CSTGGDYGYTF
>TRBJ2-5|-|TRBV29-1|-
TGCAGCGTCTGCAGGTCTAGCGTACAAGAGACCCAGTACTTC
CSVCRSSVQETQYF
>TRBJ2-5|-|TRBV19|-
TGTGCCAGTAGTAAAAATATCCAAGAGACCCAGTACTTC
CASSKNIQETQYF
>TRBJ2-7|TRBD1|TRBV10-3|few
TGTGCCATCAGTGAGTCCCCAAAGGGGGCGAGCCTTTTGGACGAGCAGTACTTC
CAISESPKGASLLDEQYF
>TRBJ1-4|-|TRBV6-6|-
TGTGCCTGCCGACTCAATGAAAAACTGTTTTTT
CACRLNEKLFF
>TRBJ1-1|-|TRBV6-5|many
TGTGCCAGCAGTTACTCGGGGATCGCTGAAGCTTTCTTT
CASSYSGIAEAFF
>TRBJ2-1|-|TRBV19|-
TGTGCCACCCTGCTCTACAATGAGCAGTTCTTC
CATLLYNEQFF
>TRBJ2-2|TRBD2|TRBV14|-
TGTGCCAGCAGCCAACGTGTGGGACTAGCGGGAGGACGGACCGGGGAGCTGTTTTTT
CASSQRVGLAGGRTGELFF
>TRBJ2-1|TRBD1|TRBV29-1|-
TGCAGCGCTGACAGGGGCCATGAGCAGTTCTTC
CSADRGHEQFF
>TRBJ2-7|TRBD1|TRBV19|few
TGTGCCAGTAGTCCCGCCGGGACAGTACGAAACTACGAGCAGTACTTC
CASSPAGTVRNYEQYF
>TRBJ2-6|-|TRBV6-1|few
TGTGCCAGCAGCCAAGGGGCCTCTGGGGCCAACGTCCTGACTTTC
CASSQGASGANVLTF
>TRBJ2-2|-|TRBV7-9|many
TGTGCCAGCAGCTCACGGGCAACAGGTGCCGGGGAGCTGTTTTTT
CASSSRATGAGELFF
>TRBJ2-7|-|TRBV29-1|-
TGCAGCGTATGGACCTCCTACGAGCAGTACTTC
CSVWTSYEQYF